This section outlines one TCR beta chain sequence together with its context. The antigen remains unidentified. This sample was included in a study of Ad26.COV2.S vaccination and SARS-CoV-2 variants. Study background: Enrollment placed the donor in the COV1001 Ad26.COV2.S trial arm.

Documented treatment: 15 to 20 received Ad26.COV2.S at low or high dose, single or two shots; roughly 5 received placebo; per-sample allocation not given. Samples analyzed were those drawn on day 63 after the first vaccine or placebo injection. The CDR3 contains 16 residues. Per germline, CDR1 SGHRS and CDR2 YFSETQ. V lost 4 bases to trimming and J lost 5 bases; unmatched junction nucleotides: 11. Measured with immunoSEQ multiplex PCR; TCRdb has only the in-frame clones, and not every one. The sample lists more than 300,000 clones; around four fifths were seen once. Notes on the study in general: Substantial breadth was reportedly displayed by spike-specific CD8+ and CD4+ T cell responses after vaccination.

J is TRBJ2-5 and V is TRBV5-1; 10 bases are shared with TRBD1. The sequences come from peripheral blood, collected in a trial of Ad26.COV2.S vaccine versus placebo. The receptor's source is a person between 18 and 59 years old who received the Ad26.COV2.S COVID-19 vaccine or a placebo. CDR3 sequence: CASSLATGTGAETQYF. The CDR3 DNA sequence: TGCGCCAGCAGCCTGGCGACGGGGACAGGGGCCGAGACCCAGTACTTC.